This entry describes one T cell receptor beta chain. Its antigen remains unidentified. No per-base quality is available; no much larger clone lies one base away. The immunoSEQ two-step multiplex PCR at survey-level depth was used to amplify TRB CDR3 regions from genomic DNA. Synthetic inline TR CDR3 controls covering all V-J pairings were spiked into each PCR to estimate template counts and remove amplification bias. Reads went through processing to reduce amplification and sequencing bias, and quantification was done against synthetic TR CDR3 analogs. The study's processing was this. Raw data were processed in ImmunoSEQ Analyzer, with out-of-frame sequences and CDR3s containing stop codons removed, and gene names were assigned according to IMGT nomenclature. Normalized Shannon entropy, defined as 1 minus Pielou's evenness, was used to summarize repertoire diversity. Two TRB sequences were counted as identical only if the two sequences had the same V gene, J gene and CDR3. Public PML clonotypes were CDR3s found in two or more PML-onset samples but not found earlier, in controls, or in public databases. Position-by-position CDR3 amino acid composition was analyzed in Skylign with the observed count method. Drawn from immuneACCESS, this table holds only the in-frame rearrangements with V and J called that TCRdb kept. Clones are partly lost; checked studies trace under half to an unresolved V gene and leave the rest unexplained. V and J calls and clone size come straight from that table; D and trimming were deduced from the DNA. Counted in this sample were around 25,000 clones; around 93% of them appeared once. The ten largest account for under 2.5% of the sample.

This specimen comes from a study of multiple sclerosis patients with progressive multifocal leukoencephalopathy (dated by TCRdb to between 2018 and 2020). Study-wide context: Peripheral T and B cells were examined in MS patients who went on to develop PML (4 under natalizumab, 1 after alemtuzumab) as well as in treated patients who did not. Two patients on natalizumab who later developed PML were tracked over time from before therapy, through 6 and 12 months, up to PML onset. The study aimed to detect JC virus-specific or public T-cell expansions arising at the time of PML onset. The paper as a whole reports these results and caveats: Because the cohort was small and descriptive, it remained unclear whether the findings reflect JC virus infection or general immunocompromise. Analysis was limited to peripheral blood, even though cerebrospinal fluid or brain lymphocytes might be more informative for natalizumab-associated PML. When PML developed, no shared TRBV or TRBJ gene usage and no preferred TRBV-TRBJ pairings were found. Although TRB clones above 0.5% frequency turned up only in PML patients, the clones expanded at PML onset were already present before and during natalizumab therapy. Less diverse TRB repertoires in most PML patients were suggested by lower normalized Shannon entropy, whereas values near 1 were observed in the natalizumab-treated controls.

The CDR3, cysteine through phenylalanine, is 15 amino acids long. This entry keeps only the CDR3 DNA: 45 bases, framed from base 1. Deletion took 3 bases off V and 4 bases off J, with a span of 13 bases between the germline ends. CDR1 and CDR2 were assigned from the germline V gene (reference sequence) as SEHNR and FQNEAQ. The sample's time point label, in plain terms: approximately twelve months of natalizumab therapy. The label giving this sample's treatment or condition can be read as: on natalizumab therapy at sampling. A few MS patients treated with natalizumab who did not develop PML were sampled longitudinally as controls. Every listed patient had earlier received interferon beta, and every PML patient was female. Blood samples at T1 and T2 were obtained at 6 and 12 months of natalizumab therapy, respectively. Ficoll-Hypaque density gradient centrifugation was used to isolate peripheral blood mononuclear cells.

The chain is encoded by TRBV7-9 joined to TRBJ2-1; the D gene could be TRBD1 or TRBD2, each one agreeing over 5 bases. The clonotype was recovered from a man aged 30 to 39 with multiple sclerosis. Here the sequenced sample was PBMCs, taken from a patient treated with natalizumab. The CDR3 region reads CASSFVQGVYNEQFF. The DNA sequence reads TGTGCCAGCAGCTTTGTCCAGGGAGTTTACAATGAGCAGTTCTTC.